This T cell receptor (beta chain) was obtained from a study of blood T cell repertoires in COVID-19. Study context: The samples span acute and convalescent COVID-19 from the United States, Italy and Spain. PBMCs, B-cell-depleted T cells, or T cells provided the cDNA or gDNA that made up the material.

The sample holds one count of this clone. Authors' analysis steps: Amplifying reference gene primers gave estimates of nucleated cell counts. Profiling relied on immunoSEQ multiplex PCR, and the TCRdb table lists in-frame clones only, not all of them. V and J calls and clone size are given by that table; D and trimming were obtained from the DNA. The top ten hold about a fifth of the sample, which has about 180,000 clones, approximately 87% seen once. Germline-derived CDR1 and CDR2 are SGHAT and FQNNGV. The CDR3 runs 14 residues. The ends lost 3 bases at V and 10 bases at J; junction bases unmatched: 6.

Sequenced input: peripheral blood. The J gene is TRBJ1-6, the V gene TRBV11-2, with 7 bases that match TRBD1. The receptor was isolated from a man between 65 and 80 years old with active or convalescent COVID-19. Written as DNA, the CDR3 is TGTGCCAGCAGCTTCCAGGGGGAAAGGTCACCCCTCCACTTT. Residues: CASSFQGERSPLHF.